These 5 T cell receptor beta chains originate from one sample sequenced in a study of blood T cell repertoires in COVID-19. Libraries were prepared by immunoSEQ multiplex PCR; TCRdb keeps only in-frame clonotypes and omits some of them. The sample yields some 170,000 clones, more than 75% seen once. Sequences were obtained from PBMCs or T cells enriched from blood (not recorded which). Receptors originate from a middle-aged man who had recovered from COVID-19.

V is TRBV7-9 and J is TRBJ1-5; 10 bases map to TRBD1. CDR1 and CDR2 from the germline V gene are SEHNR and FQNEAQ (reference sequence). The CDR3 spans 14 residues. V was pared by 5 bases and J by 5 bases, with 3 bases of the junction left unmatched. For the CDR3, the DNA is TGTGCCAGCAGCATCGGACAGGGGGATCAGCCCCAGCATTTT. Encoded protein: CASSIGQGDQPQHF.

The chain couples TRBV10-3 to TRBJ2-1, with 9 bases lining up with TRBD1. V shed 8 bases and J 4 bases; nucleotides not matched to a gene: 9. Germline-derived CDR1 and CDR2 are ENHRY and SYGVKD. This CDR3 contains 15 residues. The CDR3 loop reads CAILKGQGAYNEQFF. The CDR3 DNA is TGTGCCATCCTGAAGGGACAGGGAGCTTACAATGAGCAGTTCTTC.

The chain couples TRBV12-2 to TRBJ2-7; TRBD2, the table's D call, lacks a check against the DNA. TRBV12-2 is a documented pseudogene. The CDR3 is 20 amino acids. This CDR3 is CASRLPGPGGGGPQGYEQYV. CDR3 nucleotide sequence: TGTGCAAGTCGCTTACCCGGCCCAGGCGGGGGGGGGCCGCAAGGATACGAGCAGTACGTC.

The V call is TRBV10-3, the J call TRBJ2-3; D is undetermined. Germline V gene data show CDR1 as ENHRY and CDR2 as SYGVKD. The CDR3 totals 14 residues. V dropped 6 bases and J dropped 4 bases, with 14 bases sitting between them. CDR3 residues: CAIRATWLADTQYF. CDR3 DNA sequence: TGTGCCATCAGGGCGACTTGGCTAGCAGATACGCAGTATTTT.

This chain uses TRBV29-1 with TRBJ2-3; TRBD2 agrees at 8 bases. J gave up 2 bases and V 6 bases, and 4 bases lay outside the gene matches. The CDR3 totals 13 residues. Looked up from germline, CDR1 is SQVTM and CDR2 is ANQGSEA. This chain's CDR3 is CSVPAGVTDTQYF. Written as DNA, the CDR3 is TGCAGCGTCCCAGCGGGGGTCACAGATACGCAGTATTTT.